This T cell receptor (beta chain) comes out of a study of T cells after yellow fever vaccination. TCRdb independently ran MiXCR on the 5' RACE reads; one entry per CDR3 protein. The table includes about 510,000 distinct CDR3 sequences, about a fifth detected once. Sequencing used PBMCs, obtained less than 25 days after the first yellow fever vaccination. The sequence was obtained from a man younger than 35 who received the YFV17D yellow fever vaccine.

CDR3 protein: CASSEGDGGYNEQFF. The CDR3 coding sequence is TGTGCCAGCAGCGAGGGAGATGGGGGGTACAATGAGCAGTTCTTC. This rearrangement joins TRBV11-2 to TRBJ2-1, with TRBD2 as a possible D gene (6 bases). Per germline, CDR1 SGHAT and CDR2 FQNNGV. V lost 5 bases, J lost 4 bases, and 15 bases lay in between. The CDR3 runs to 15 residues.